Following are 32 T cell receptor beta chains from one sample sequenced in a study of cytomegalovirus exposure and HLA in healthy donors. The PCR had 60 Vbeta and 13 Jbeta primers. The table came from immunoSEQ multiplex PCR; TCRdb's copy has only in-frame clones and leaves some out. The table has roughly 150,000 clones, roughly 85% seen once. Sequencing used PBMCs. The source of these receptors is a man younger than 45 in good health and CMV-seronegative.

The DNA for the CDR3 is TGTGCCAGTAGGGGACAGGGGGCCGGTTCACCCCTCCACTTT. Encoded protein: CASRGQGAGSPLHF. This chain joins TRBV11-2 and TRBJ1-6; 12 bases align to TRBD1. Germline CDR1 is SGHAT and CDR2 is FQNNGV. Trimming removed 9 bases from V and 9 bases from J; junction bases left unmatched: 6. The CDR3 is 14 amino acids.

The chain combines TRBV9 with TRBJ2-1; D gene ambiguous. V shed 3 bases and J shed 6 bases, with 10 bases lying between them. The CDR3 is 13 amino acids. Germline V gene sequence: CDR1 SGDLS, CDR2 YYNGEE. In nucleotides, the CDR3 is TGTGCCAGCAGCGCCACGCTAGTCAATGAGCAGTTCTTC. This encodes CASSATLVNEQFF.

This clone was counted between two and nine times. This rearrangement joins TRBV6-5 to TRBJ2-7; TRBD2 is a possible D gene (5 bases). From germline, CDR1 is MNHEY and CDR2 SVGAGI. The CDR3 has 14 amino acids. The V and J ends lost 6 bases and 0 bases respectively, with 12 bases between them. CDR3 protein: CASSSGFRSYEQYF. The DNA for the CDR3 is TGTGCCAGCAGCTCGGGGTTCCGCTCCTACGAGCAGTACTTC.

This clone came up once. V usage is TRBV12-5 and J usage is TRBJ2-7; 8 nucleotides agree with TRBD1. The CDR3 is made up of 14 amino acids. Trimming took 5 bases from V and 4 from J; bases not matched to a gene: 7. From germline, CDR1 is LGHNT and CDR2 FRNRAP. CDR3: CASGPTDREYEQYF. As DNA, the CDR3 is TGTGCTAGTGGTCCGACGGACAGGGAATACGAGCAGTACTTC.

This clone was detected only once. This sequence joins TRBV28 and TRBJ1-1; 7 bases match TRBD1. The CDR3 extends over 13 amino acids. The germline CDR1 and CDR2 sequences are MDHEN and SYDVKM. The J segment lost 12 bases and the V segment lost 5 bases, leaving 12 bases of the junction unmatched. CDR3: CASSTRQGHKTFF. DNA for the CDR3: TGTGCCAGCAGTACCCGACAGGGACATAAAACTTTCTTT.

The chain has TRBV27 and TRBJ2-1; 9 bases are shared with TRBD2. CDR3 length: 17 amino acids. V shed 3 bases and J 4 bases; nucleotides not matched to a gene: 10. Per the germline V gene, CDR1 is MNHEY and CDR2 is SMNVEV (reference sequence). CDR3 amino acids: CASSFGASGGLYNEQFF. CDR3 in DNA: TGTGCCAGCAGTTTTGGGGCCAGCGGGGGGCTTTACAATGAGCAGTTCTTC.

This clone has just one count. The chain is built from TRBV21-1 and TRBJ2-1; the D call of TRBD1 is as the table states it, not checked on the DNA. TRBV21-1 is an annotated pseudogene. The CDR3 runs to 15 residues. The CDR3 spells CASSVRDRVDNEQFF. CDR3 nucleotides: TGTGCCAGCAGCGTCCGGGACAGGGTCGACAATGAGCAGTTCTTC.

The rearrangement uses TRBV7-8 and TRBJ2-5; D unclear. Trimming stripped 4 bases from V and 5 bases from J, with 8 bases between. The CDR3 consists of 12 residues. CDR1 is SGHVS, CDR2 FQNEAQ, per germline. Here the CDR3 reads CASSSLRETQYF. Written as DNA, the CDR3 is TGTGCCAGCAGCTCCCTCCGGGAGACCCAGTACTTC.

V usage is TRBV27 and J usage is TRBJ2-4; D is ambiguous. CDR3 size: 14 residues. Trimming removed 6 bases at V and 4 bases at J, with 13 bases between. Germline CDR1 MNHEY, CDR2 SMNVEV (reference sequence). CDR3 DNA: TGTGCCAGCAGGGGCCCTCAAAAGAAAAACATTCAGTACTTC. Its protein product is CASRGPQKKNIQYF.

This chain links TRBV30 with TRBJ2-5, with D possibly being TRBD1 (6 bases). The germline gives CDR1 GTSNPN, CDR2 SVGIG (reference sequence). V lost 3 bases and J 5 bases, leaving 13 bases between the germline ends. The CDR3 consists of 13 residues. The CDR3 nucleotides read TGTGCCTGGAGCGCCGGACAGTTGGAGACCCAGTACTTC. Protein sequence: CAWSAGQLETQYF.

A few counts support this clone. The J gene is TRBJ1-2, the V gene TRBV6-1, with D perhaps matching TRBD1 (5 bases). CDR1 is MNHNS and CDR2 is SASEGT in the germline V gene. The V end was cut by 5 bases, the J end by 5 bases, with 18 bases between. This CDR3 comprises 15 residues. The CDR3 nucleotides are TGTGCCAGCAGTAGGATGGGGCTGAGAGAATATGGCTACACCTTC. This gives the protein CASSRMGLREYGYTF.

This chain joins TRBV5-1 and TRBJ2-7, with D hard to call. This CDR3 comprises 14 residues. CDR1 is SGHRS, CDR2 YFSETQ, per germline. With 0 bases removed from V and 2 bases from J, the gap between germline ends came to 9 bases. The CDR3 region has the DNA TGCGCCAGCAGCTTGGTCGGTGTGGCCTACGAGCAGTACTTC. Protein product: CASSLVGVAYEQYF.

The V call is TRBV28, the J call TRBJ1-1; no reliable D call. This CDR3 has 15 residues. From germline, CDR1 is MDHEN and CDR2 SYDVKM. V dropped 1 base and J dropped 0 bases, with 9 bases sitting between them. CDR3 nucleotides: TGTGCCAGCAGTTTATTGGTATCGGTGAACACTGAAGCTTTCTTT. It translates to CASSLLVSVNTEAFF.

The rearrangement joins TRBV7-2 to TRBJ1-6; TRBD1 is a possible D gene (6 bases). CDR3 length equals 17 residues. The germline CDR1 and CDR2 sequences are SGHTA and FQGNSA. With 0 bases removed from V and 9 bases from J, the gap between germline ends came to 18 bases. The CDR3 sequence: CASSLAPPTGKGSPLHF. The DNA for the CDR3 is TGTGCCAGCAGCTTAGCGCCCCCAACAGGGAAAGGTTCACCCCTCCACTTT.

The chain uses TRBV25-1 and TRBJ1-6; 7 bases line up with TRBD1. Germline V gene lookup returns CDR1 MGHDK and CDR2 SYGVNS. V trimming: 3 bases; J trimming: 9 bases; junction bases outside the gene matches: 8. This CDR3 comprises 15 residues. Here the CDR3 DNA reads TGTGCCAGCAGTGAGACAGGGAAGGGGGGTTCACCCCTCCACTTT. It yields the protein CASSETGKGGSPLHF.

The rearrangement uses TRBV6-5 and TRBJ2-2; a possible D gene is TRBD2 (5 bases). This CDR3 contains 12 residues. Germline values: CDR1 MNHEY, CDR2 SVGAGI. V gave up 2 bases and J gave up 7 bases, with 5 bases separating them. This CDR3 is CASSYDYGELFF. The CDR3 coding sequence is TGTGCCAGCAGTTACGACTACGGGGAGCTGTTTTTT.

A few counts support this clone. The chain employs TRBV6-1 and TRBJ2-6; 9 bases align to TRBD2. The CDR3 length is 19 residues. Unmatched junction bases numbered 7, after V lost 0 bases and J lost 1 base. Germline loops: CDR1 MNHNS, CDR2 SASEGT. The CDR3 is CASSEAISGGRSGANVLTF. The CDR3 region has the DNA TGTGCCAGCAGTGAAGCAATTAGCGGGGGCCGGTCTGGGGCCAACGTCCTGACTTTC.

V usage is TRBV19 and J usage is TRBJ2-7; tentatively, D is TRBD1 (6 bases). From germline, CDR1 is LNHDA and CDR2 SQIVND (reference sequence). The CDR3 extends over 13 amino acids. Trimming removed 4 bases at V and 2 bases at J, with 9 bases between. The CDR3 spells CASSTRQAYEQYF. DNA for the CDR3: TGTGCCAGTAGTACCCGACAGGCCTACGAGCAGTACTTC.

The V gene is TRBV7-9, the J gene TRBJ1-4; D is ambiguous. V gave up 7 bases and J gave up 11 bases, with 20 bases separating them. This CDR3 is built from 14 residues. The germline CDR1 and CDR2 sequences are SEHNR and FQNEAQ (reference sequence). CDR3 protein: CASKPGGLPEKLFF. The DNA of the CDR3 is TGTGCCAGCAAGCCGGGAGGGCTGCCGGAGAAACTGTTTTTT.

The chain joins TRBV29-1 to TRBJ1-5, with 10 bases lining up with TRBD1. This CDR3 has 15 residues. Trimming took 5 bases from V and 5 from J; bases not matched to a gene: 9. Germline values: CDR1 SQVTM, CDR2 ANQGSEA. This CDR3 reads CSVTVRQGADQPQHF. DNA of the CDR3: TGCAGCGTTACCGTAAGACAGGGGGCTGATCAGCCCCAGCATTTT.

This chain joins TRBV19 and TRBJ2-3; 13 nucleotides align to TRBD2. This CDR3 has 14 amino acids. Germline assignment: CDR1 LNHDA and CDR2 SQIVND (reference sequence). V was clipped by 0 bases and J by 12 bases; unmatched bases: 3. CDR3 DNA: TGTGCCAGTAGTATAGAACTAGCGGGAGGGCCACAGTATTTT. Its protein is CASSIELAGGPQYF.

This clone has only one observation. The rearrangement uses TRBV9 and TRBJ2-3, with D possibly matching TRBD1 (6 bases). The CDR3 is 16 amino acids. The ends were cut back, 3 bases at V and 2 bases at J, with 16 bases in the middle. Germline assignment: CDR1 SGDLS and CDR2 YYNGEE. CDR3 sequence (DNA): TGTGCCAGCAGCGGACCGGGACACCTTCCCACAGATACGCAGTATTTT. This gives the protein CASSGPGHLPTDTQYF.

In DNA form, the CDR3 reads TGCGCCAGCAGCCACCCCAGGGCGGTTGGAGAGACCCAGTACTTC. Protein: CASSHPRAVGETQYF. The chain recombines TRBV4-3 with TRBJ2-5, with a tentative D call TRBD1 (5 bases). Trimming stripped 3 bases from V and 4 bases from J, with 15 bases between. Germline values: CDR1 LGHNA, CDR2 YSLEER. This CDR3 has 15 residues.

The rearrangement uses TRBV6-1 and TRBJ1-5; 8 nucleotides line up with TRBD1. This CDR3 contains 13 residues. Germline CDR1 MNHNS, CDR2 SASEGT. Trimming took 6 bases from V and 7 from J; bases not matched to a gene: 5. The CDR3 DNA is TGTGCCAGCAGGACAGGGGATGGGCAGCCCCAGCATTTT. Its protein product is CASRTGDGQPQHF.

V usage is TRBV19 and J usage is TRBJ2-2, with TRBD1 matching 10 bases. The ends lost 9 bases at V and 4 bases at J; junction bases unmatched: 8. Germline assignment: CDR1 LNHDA and CDR2 SQIVND (reference sequence). The CDR3 consists of 15 residues. The CDR3 DNA reads TGTGCCAGCCACAGTAGGGACAGGGGCACCGGGGAGCTGTTTTTT. It codes for CASHSRDRGTGELFF.

This chain connects TRBV6-5 to TRBJ2-5; D may be TRBD1 (5 bases). The germline V gene encodes CDR1 MNHEY and CDR2 SVGAGI. Trimming took off 1 base at V and 5 bases at J, with 17 bases between the two ends. This CDR3 spans 16 amino acids. The CDR3 DNA is TGTGCCAGCAGTTACTTTGTGGGCAGGGAAAAGGAGACCCAGTACTTC. The encoded protein is CASSYFVGREKETQYF.

The genes are TRBV10-3 and TRBJ1-4; D not certain. Trimming pared 4 bases from V and 5 bases from J, leaving 8 bases between. Germline values: CDR1 ENHRY, CDR2 SYGVKD. The CDR3 is made up of 13 amino acids. CDR3 bases: TGTGCCATCAGTGGAGGCGGGAATGAAAAACTGTTTTTT. This encodes CAISGGGNEKLFF.

The chain recombines TRBV28 with TRBJ1-4; no clear D gene. V was pared by 5 bases and J by 6 bases, with 4 bases between. The germline gives CDR1 MDHEN, CDR2 SYDVKM. The CDR3 is 11 residues long. CDR3 DNA sequence: TGTGCCAGCAGTCTCTATGAAAAACTGTTTTTT. Translating gives CASSLYEKLFF.

The chain links TRBV6-1 to TRBJ1-2; no clear D gene. Trimming left V 7 bases short and J 9 bases short, with 21 bases between. Germline assignment: CDR1 MNHNS and CDR2 SASEGT. The length of the CDR3 is 14 residues. The CDR3 protein is CASNHRESGKRYTF. DNA for the CDR3: TGTGCCAGCAATCACCGGGAGTCGGGAAAACGCTACACCTTC.

J is TRBJ1-6 and V is TRBV6-4; D is unresolved. CDR3 length: 13 residues. Germline V CDR1 and CDR2: MRHNA, SNTAGT. Trimming left V 4 bases short and J 6 bases short, with 7 bases between. CDR3 sequence: CASSAGFNSPLHF. CDR3 nucleotides: TGTGCCAGCAGTGCTGGCTTTAATTCACCCCTCCACTTT.

This chain joins TRBV5-1 and TRBJ2-1, with TRBD1 as a possible D gene (6 bases). From germline, CDR1 is SGHRS and CDR2 YFSETQ. V was clipped by 2 bases and J by 8 bases, with 11 bases between them. The CDR3 totals 13 residues. The CDR3 nucleotides read TGCGCCAGCAGCTTAGAGGGGGTCTATGAGCAGTTCTTC. As protein: CASSLEGVYEQFF.

The CDR3 loop is CASSPLTGRGEQYF. The CDR3 region has the DNA TGTGCCAGCAGCCCGTTGACAGGGCGGGGCGAGCAGTACTTC. The chain combines TRBV11-1 with TRBJ2-7; perhaps TRBD1 as D (7 bases). This CDR3 contains 14 residues. The V gene lost 5 bases and the J gene lost 6 bases, with 17 bases spanning the gap. Germline-derived CDR1 and CDR2 are SGHAT and FQDESV (reference sequence). Full variable domain (remainder filled in from reference TRBV11-1 and TRBJ2-7): EAEVAQSPRYKITEKSQAVAFWCDPISGHATLYWYRQILGQGPELLVQFQDESVVDDSQLPKDRFSAERLKGVDSTLKIQPAELGDSAMYLCASSPLTGRGEQYFGPGTRLTVT.